Detailed here is one T cell receptor (beta chain). The target antigen is unknown. This sample is drawn from a study of T cell responses to AZD1222 COVID-19 vaccine. Study-wide findings and caveats: The study found Spike-specific TCR breadth and depth rose after two AZD1222 doses. None of the repertoires were sampled until the peak T cell response had passed. Targets within unmutated variant regions were reportedly found for nearly half of spike-specific TCRs.

Measured with immunoSEQ multiplex PCR; TCRdb has only the in-frame clones, and not every one. The table shows about 150,000 clones, with 85% to 90% occurring only once. Germline values: CDR1 LGHDT, CDR2 YNNKEL (reference sequence). V dropped 6 bases and J dropped 7; count of bases not matched to a gene: 6. The CDR3 consists of 15 residues. Second-dose intervals near 4 or 12 weeks were combined. The sequence derives from an adult who received the AZD1222 COVID-19 vaccine. V usage is TRBV3-1 (or the pseudogene TRBV3-2) and J usage is TRBJ2-1; 13 bases line up with TRBD2. The material sequenced was peripheral blood, taken 28 days after the second AZD1222 dose. The CDR3 coding sequence is TGTGCCAGCAGACGGACTAGCGGGAGATGGAATGAGCAGTTCTTC. Amino acid sequence: CASRRTSGRWNEQFF.